This T cell receptor beta chain was profiled in a study of T cells in Graves' hyperthyroidism and ophthalmopathy. Study observations and caveats: Stable hyperthyroidism was told apart from ophthalmopathy by a model built on 13 V-J features. Peripheral blood also featured most of the thyroid clonotypes expanded above 0.001. The model foresaw ophthalmopathy a median roughly 6 months prior to onset.

The table lists this clonotype with many counts. As yet, its antigen is unknown. Clinical Activity Scores of at least 3, NOSPECS grades of at least 4 and durations under 3 months characterized ophthalmopathy patients. There were TCR beta CDR3 regions amplified from RNA transcripts. HTBI primers drove first-round RT-PCR of the TCR CDR3. TCRdb reprocessed the multiplex PCR reads via MiXCR and lists one record per CDR3 protein. The table has over 500,000 distinct CDR3 sequences, approximately 17% seen once; the top ten hold roughly a sixth. The V gene lost 2 bases and the J gene lost 3 bases, with 8 bases spanning the gap. CDR1 is LNHNV and CDR2 is YYDKDF in the germline V gene (reference sequence). This CDR3 comprises 13 residues.

Material for sequencing was blood. The genes are TRBV15 and TRBJ2-7, with a tentative D call TRBD2 (5 bases). The receptor was isolated from a woman between 18 and 30 years old with Graves' ophthalmopathy. The CDR3 loop reads CATSRSGDYEQYF. The CDR3 DNA reads TGTGCCACCAGCAGATCCGGGGACTACGAGCAGTACTTC.